Below, 5 T cell receptor beta chains from the same sample are listed, as sequenced in a study of blood T cell repertoires in COVID-19. TCRdb's copy holds only in-frame clones and misses some; the assay was immunoSEQ multiplex PCR. The sample has more than 400,000 clones, 90% seen once. The sample consisted of PBMCs or T cells enriched from blood (not recorded which). The source is a man aged 18 to 30 who had recovered from COVID-19.

This clone was observed a single time. The chain joins TRBV7-2 to TRBJ1-2; D remains ambiguous. The CDR3 runs 13 residues. In germline, CDR1 is SGHTA, CDR2 FQGNSA. The ends were cut back, 3 bases at V and 8 bases at J, with 13 bases in the middle. The DNA of the CDR3 is TGTGCCAGCAGCTTTTTTAAGAGTACGGGCTACACCTTC. It is translated as CASSFFKSTGYTF.

The gene calls are TRBV27 and TRBJ2-1; 11 bases match TRBD2. CDR3 length: 17 amino acids. Trimming cost V 6 bases and J 1 base; bases outside gene matches: 8. Germline CDR1 is MNHEY and CDR2 is SMNVEV (reference sequence). In DNA, the CDR3 is TGTGCCAGCAGCCCCAGGTCTAGCGGGGGGTCCTACAATGAGCAGTTCTTC. It yields the protein CASSPRSSGGSYNEQFF.

The chain employs TRBV19 and TRBJ2-1; a weak D match, TRBD2 (7 bases). The V and J ends lost 4 bases and 9 bases respectively, with 13 bases between them. Germline lookup yields CDR1 LNHDA and CDR2 SQIVND (reference sequence). The CDR3 runs 13 residues. The CDR3: CASSRGGAGEQFF. The CDR3 DNA follows: TGTGCCAGTAGTAGGGGGGGGGCCGGTGAGCAGTTCTTC.

The chain recombines TRBV18 with TRBJ2-3; 7 nucleotides agree with TRBD2. CDR1 is KGHSH and CDR2 is LQKENI in the germline V gene. The CDR3 is 15 amino acids. V shed 3 bases, J shed 0 bases, and the junction held 3 bases outside the gene matches. The CDR3 spells CASSPTAGSTDTQYF. CDR3 DNA sequence: TGTGCCAGCTCACCGACAGCGGGGAGCACAGATACGCAGTATTTT.

This clone was found once. The chain recombines TRBV27 with TRBJ1-2; D possibly corresponds to TRBD1 (6 bases). Trimming shortened V by 2 bases and J by 7 bases, and 11 bases separated the two germline ends. Germline CDR1 MNHEY, CDR2 SMNVEV (reference sequence). The CDR3 runs 13 residues. The CDR3 loop is CASSLRGGFGYTF. CDR3 bases: TGTGCCAGCAGTTTAAGGGGGGGCTTTGGCTACACCTTC.